Sequencing of this T cell receptor beta chain was carried out in a study of blood T cell repertoires in COVID-19. Study-wide context: The samples span acute and convalescent COVID-19 from the United States, Italy and Spain.

About this clone: This CDR3 is also generated by other DNA sequences in the sample.

Losses at the gene ends were 2 bases for V and 7 bases for J; bases not matched to a gene: 2. Germline assignment: CDR1 SGHRS and CDR2 YFSETQ. This CDR3 has 13 amino acids. Produced via immunoSEQ multiplex PCR; TCRdb's table is partial and in-frame only. The sample holds around 230,000 clones, about 81% seen once. This sequence was found in a woman aged 60-75 years with active or convalescent COVID-19. The chain is built from TRBV5-1 and TRBJ1-5; 8 bases fit TRBD1. The sequenced sample was peripheral blood. Here the CDR3 DNA reads TGCGCCAGCAGCTTACAGGGGGACCAGCCCCAGCATTTT. Amino acid sequence: CASSLQGDQPQHF.